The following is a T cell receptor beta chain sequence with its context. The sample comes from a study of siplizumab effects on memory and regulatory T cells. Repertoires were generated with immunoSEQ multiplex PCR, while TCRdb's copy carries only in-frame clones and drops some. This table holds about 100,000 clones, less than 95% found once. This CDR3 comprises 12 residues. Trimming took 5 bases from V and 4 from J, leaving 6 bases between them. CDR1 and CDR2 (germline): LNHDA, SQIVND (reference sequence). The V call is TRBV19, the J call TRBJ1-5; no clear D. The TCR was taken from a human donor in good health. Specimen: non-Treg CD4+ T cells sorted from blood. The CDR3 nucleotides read TGTGCCAGTAGTGGAACGAATCAGCCCCAGCATTTT. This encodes CASSGTNQPQHF.